This T cell receptor beta chain was sequenced for a study of CD8+CD57+ T cells in acquired aplastic anemia. Genomic DNA served as template for TCR beta VDJ and CDR3 profiling. TCRdb ran MiXCR on the reads and lists one entry per CDR3 protein. The sample has 200,000 to 300,000 distinct CDR3 sequences; approximately 50% are singletons. Germline CDR1 SGHTA, CDR2 FQGTGA. There are 16 residues in the CDR3. Notes on this clonotype: A read error may account for a junction end that differs from germline.

An expansion of CD8+CD57+ cells by flow cytometry had been shown in patients chosen for sequencing. Sequenced sample: sorted CD4+, CD8+, or CD8+CD57+ T cells (not recorded which) from PBMCs. The chain recombines TRBV7-3 with TRBJ2-1; a possible D gene is TRBD2 (6 bases). This TCR was recovered from a human donor with aplastic anemia. The CDR3 region has the DNA TGTGCCAGCAGCTCACCGGGGACTTTTGGCCCCTACGAGCAATTCTTC. Protein: CASSSPGTFGPYEQFF.